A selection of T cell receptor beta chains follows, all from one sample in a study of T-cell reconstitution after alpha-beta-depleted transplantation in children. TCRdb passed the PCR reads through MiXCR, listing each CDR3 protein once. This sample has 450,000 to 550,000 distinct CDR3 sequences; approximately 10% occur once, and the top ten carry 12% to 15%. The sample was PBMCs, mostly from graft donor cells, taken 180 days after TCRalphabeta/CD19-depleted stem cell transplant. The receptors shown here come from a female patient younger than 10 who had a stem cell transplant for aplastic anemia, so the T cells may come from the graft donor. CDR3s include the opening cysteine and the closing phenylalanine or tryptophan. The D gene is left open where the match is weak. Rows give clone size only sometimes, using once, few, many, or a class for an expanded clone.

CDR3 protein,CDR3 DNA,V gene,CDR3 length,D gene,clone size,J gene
CASTIGREASYEQYF,TGTGCCAGCACGATAGGGCGGGAGGCCTCCTACGAGCAGTACTTC,TRBV12-3/TRBV12-4,15,TRBD2,.,TRBJ2-7
CASSLKGTGANVLTF,TGTGCCAGCAGTTTAAAGGGAACTGGGGCCAACGTCCTGACTTTC,TRBV12-3/TRBV12-4,15,.,.,TRBJ2-6
CSASDSPRDSRIYEQYF,TGCAGTGCTAGCGATTCGCCCCGGGACAGCAGAATCTACGAGCAGTACTTC,TRBV20-1,17,TRBD1,.,TRBJ2-7
CSARHTVDGYTF,TGCAGTGCTAGACACACAGTGGATGGCTACACCTTC,TRBV20-1,12,.,many,TRBJ1-2
CASSPNLGQPGNTIYF,TGTGCCAGCAGCCCCAACCTCGGGCAGCCTGGAAACACCATATATTTT,TRBV7-9,16,.,many,TRBJ1-3
CSVEEGWRQRYGYTF,TGCAGCGTTGAAGAGGGGTGGAGACAACGCTATGGCTACACCTTC,TRBV29-1,15,.,.,TRBJ1-2
CASGGTRDTQYF,TGTGCCAGCGGGGGGACAAGAGATACGCAGTATTTT,TRBV2,12,.,.,TRBJ2-3
CSFSTGVPEAFF,TGCAGCTTCTCGACAGGGGTCCCTGAAGCTTTCTTT,TRBV29-1,12,TRBD1,few,TRBJ1-1
CASSQARPETQYF,TGCGCCAGCAGCCAAGCTAGGCCGGAGACCCAGTACTTC,TRBV4-3,13,.,.,TRBJ2-5
CASSTGGTGTGELFF,TGTGCCAGCAGTACAGGGGGCACGGGCACCGGGGAGCTGTTTTTT,TRBV6-1,15,TRBD1,once,TRBJ2-2
CASSLTAGMETQYF,TGCGCCAGCAGTCTAACGGCAGGGATGGAGACCCAGTACTTC,TRBV5-1,14,.,many,TRBJ2-5
CATSRTLAGASTDTQYF,TGTGCCACCAGCAGAACCCTAGCGGGAGCTAGCACAGATACGCAGTATTTT,TRBV15,17,TRBD2,few,TRBJ2-3
CASSSRVVWVGFFPGEAFF,TGTGCCAGCAGTAGCAGAGTAGTATGGGTAGGGTTTTTTCCCGGTGAAGCTTTCTTT,TRBV28,19,.,few,TRBJ1-1
CASSSRTSYSNQPQHF,TGTGCCAGCAGTTCGAGGACAAGTTATAGCAATCAGCCCCAGCATTTT,TRBV6-2/TRBV6-3,16,.,few,TRBJ1-5
CASSLGASGQMNTEAFF,TGTGCCAGCAGCTTAGGAGCATCGGGCCAGATGAACACTGAAGCTTTCTTT,TRBV7-2,17,.,many,TRBJ1-1